These 25 T cell receptor beta chains were all obtained from the same sample, sequenced in a study of radiotherapy plus CTLA-4 blockade in lung cancer. Generated by immunoSEQ multiplex PCR, the TCRdb table keeps only in-frame clones and is missing some. The table lists 45,000 or so clones, 73% of them singletons. The material was peripheral blood, obtained from a patient treated with radiotherapy plus ipilimumab. The source is a human donor with non-small cell lung cancer who had a complete response to radiotherapy plus ipilimumab.

The J gene is TRBJ2-3, the V gene TRBV7-8; D unclear. The V end lost 5 bases, the J end lost 1 base, and 22 bases lay between the germline ends. CDR1 is SGHVS, CDR2 FQNEAQ, per germline. The CDR3 is made up of 18 amino acids. CDR3 in amino acids: CASSPPLRFARRTDTQYF. In DNA form, the CDR3 reads TGTGCCAGCAGCCCTCCCCTCAGATTTGCGCGGCGCACAGATACGCAGTATTTT.

This clone was found a few times. The chain uses TRBV28 and TRBJ2-7, with TRBD2 identical over 11 bases. There are 14 residues in the CDR3. The V segment lost 7 bases and the J segment 3 bases; nucleotides outside the gene matches: 5. Germline loops: CDR1 MDHEN, CDR2 SYDVKM. The DNA for the CDR3 is TGTGCCAGCAACTCCCTAGCGGGGGGCTACGAGCAGTACTTC. Translated: CASNSLAGGYEQYF.

The J gene is TRBJ2-7, the V gene TRBV19; 12 bases map to TRBD2. The germline V gene has CDR1 LNHDA and CDR2 SQIVND (reference sequence). With 5 bases clipped from V and 1 base from J, the junction kept 6 bases outside the gene matches. The CDR3 has 16 residues. DNA of the CDR3: TGTGCCAGTAGTCCACGACTAGCGGGAGTGTCCTACGAGCAGTACTTC. Residues: CASSPRLAGVSYEQYF.

The gene calls are TRBV5-1 and TRBJ2-5; a weak D match, TRBD1 (6 bases). The CDR3 spans 15 residues. Trimming took off 4 bases at V and 2 bases at J, with 15 bases between the two ends. The germline V gene has CDR1 SGHRS and CDR2 YFSETQ. CDR3 DNA sequence: TGCGCCAGCAGCCCAAGCTCAGGGGCACAAGAGACCCAGTACTTC. It specifies CASSPSSGAQETQYF.

The gene calls are TRBV28 and TRBJ2-7, with D tentatively TRBD1 (7 bases). V was trimmed by 4 bases and J by 2 bases, leaving 18 bases between them. Germline V CDR1 and CDR2: MDHEN, SYDVKM. The CDR3 runs 16 residues. The CDR3 loop is CASSSGGGGTTYEQYF. The DNA for the CDR3 is TGTGCCAGCAGTTCCGGAGGGGGCGGGACCACCTACGAGCAGTACTTC.

This clone was recorded a few times. V usage is TRBV19 and J usage is TRBJ2-7; maybe TRBD1 (5 bases). The germline V gene has CDR1 LNHDA and CDR2 SQIVND (reference sequence). Trimming shortened V by 10 bases and J by 3 bases, and 16 bases separated the two germline ends. CDR3 length: 13 amino acids. The CDR3 DNA reads TGTGCCACGAAAGACAGAGGACACTACGAGCAGTACTTC. Its translation is CATKDRGHYEQYF.

The V and J genes are TRBV7-9 and TRBJ1-2, with D possibly matching TRBD1 (6 bases). The CDR3 length is 15 residues. From germline, CDR1 is SEHNR and CDR2 FQNEAQ (reference sequence). Trimming removed 5 bases at V and 4 bases at J, with 17 bases between. The CDR3 reads CASSLAGARIYGYTF. CDR3 DNA sequence: TGTGCCAGCAGCCTTGCGGGGGCTAGGATCTATGGCTACACCTTC.

The chain joins TRBV9 to TRBJ2-1, with no clear D. CDR3 size: 15 residues. Trimming removed 1 base from V and 2 bases from J, with 10 bases in between. Per the germline V gene, CDR1 is SGDLS and CDR2 is YYNGEE. CDR3 residues: CASSVSLGAYNEQFF. The CDR3 DNA reads as TGTGCCAGCAGCGTAAGCTTAGGAGCCTACAATGAGCAGTTCTTC.

The genes are TRBV18 and TRBJ2-3, with D perhaps TRBD1 (6 bases). Trimming pared 4 bases from V and 4 bases from J, leaving 15 bases between. In germline, CDR1 is KGHSH, CDR2 LQKENI. The CDR3 is 15 amino acids. CDR3 loop: CASSLYLTGPDTQYF. CDR3 in DNA: TGTGCCAGCTCACTCTACTTAACAGGGCCAGATACGCAGTATTTT.

This clone turned up a few times. V and J are TRBV7-2 and TRBJ2-1; no clear D. Germline V lookup: CDR1 SGHTA, CDR2 FQGNSA. Trimming removed 1 base at V and 7 bases at J, with 17 bases between. CDR3 length: 16 amino acids. CDR3 in amino acids: CASSLVLGLGKNEQFF. DNA for the CDR3: TGTGCCAGCAGCTTAGTCCTCGGCCTAGGAAAGAATGAGCAGTTCTTC.

The chain has TRBV5-1 and TRBJ1-3; 8 bases align to TRBD1. The CDR3 runs 16 residues. The V and J ends lost 3 bases and 1 base, in that order; junction bases with no gene match: 6. Germline CDR1 is SGHRS and CDR2 is YFSETQ. CDR3 loop: CASSSKTGDSGNTIYF. The DNA of the CDR3 is TGCGCCAGCAGCTCAAAGACAGGGGATTCTGGAAACACCATATATTTT. Full variable domain (outside the CDR3, taken from reference TRBV5-1 and TRBJ1-3): KAGVTQTPRYLIKTRGQQVTLSCSPISGHRSVSWYQQTPGQGLQFLFEYFSETQRNKGNFPGRFSGRQFSNSRSEMNVSTLELGDSALYLCASSSKTGDSGNTIYFGEGSWLTVV.

This chain's CDR3 is CASSLGATEQYF. In nucleotides, the CDR3 is TGTGCCAGCAGCTTAGGGGCAACCGAGCAGTACTTC. The rearrangement links TRBV7-8 to TRBJ2-7, with unresolved D. In germline, CDR1 is SGHVS, CDR2 FQNEAQ. V lost 1 base to trimming and J lost 6 bases, with 7 bases between them. The length of the CDR3 is 12 residues. Filled out from reference TRBV7-8 and TRBJ2-7, the complete variable domain reads GAGVSQSPRYKVAKRGQDVALRCDPISGHVSLFWYQQALGQGPEFLTYFQNEAQLDKSGLPSDRFFAERPEGSVSTLKIQRTQQEDSAVYLCASSLGATEQYFGPGTRLTVT.

The gene calls are TRBV19 and TRBJ2-5; 13 nucleotides agree with TRBD2. CDR3 size: 15 residues. J was trimmed by 6 bases and V by 10 bases; bases with no gene match: 11. CDR1 and CDR2 (germline): LNHDA, SQIVND (reference sequence). CDR3 coding DNA: TGTGCCACCCTGGCGGGGACTAGCGGGAAAAAGACCCAGTACTTC. Translated: CATLAGTSGKKTQYF.

V is TRBV5-6 and J is TRBJ2-5; 9 bases map to TRBD1. The CDR3 runs 16 residues. With 4 bases clipped from V and 1 base from J, the junction kept 8 bases outside the gene matches. The germline CDR1 and CDR2 sequences are SGHDT and YYEEEE. CDR3 DNA: TGTGCCAGCAGCGCTTGGACAGGGGTAAGCCAAGAGACCCAGTACTTC. Its translation is CASSAWTGVSQETQYF. The full variable domain, in which reference TRBV5-6 and TRBJ2-5 provide the parts outside the CDR3, is DAGVTQSPTHLIKTRGQQVTLRCSPKSGHDTVSWYQQALGQGPQFIFQYYEEEERQRGNFPDRFSGHQFPNYSSELNVNALLLGDSALYLCASSAWTGVSQETQYFGPGTRLLVL.

This chain connects TRBV5-1 to TRBJ2-2, with 9 bases fitting TRBD2. Germline CDR1 and CDR2: SGHRS and YFSETQ. The CDR3 covers 18 residues. With 1 base clipped from V and 6 bases from J, the junction kept 13 bases outside the gene matches. The CDR3 nucleotides read TGCGCCAGCAGCTTGAGGAAGCGGGAGGTCGTAGTTCCCGGGGAGCTGTTTTTT. Its protein is CASSLRKREVVVPGELFF.

This rearrangement joins TRBV27 to TRBJ2-3; D not resolved. The V gene lost 3 bases and the J gene lost 4 bases, with 8 bases spanning the gap. Per germline, CDR1 MNHEY and CDR2 SMNVEV (reference sequence). CDR3 size: 13 residues. The CDR3 here is CASSFDFADTQYF. The DNA of the CDR3 is TGTGCCAGCAGTTTTGACTTTGCAGATACGCAGTATTTT.

The gene calls are TRBV11-2 and TRBJ2-5, with TRBD1 as a possible D gene (6 bases). The V end lost 7 bases, the J end lost 2 bases, and 8 bases lay between the germline ends. This CDR3 has 12 amino acids. The germline V gene encodes CDR1 SGHAT and CDR2 FQNNGV. For the CDR3, the DNA is TGTGCCAGCACCCAGGGGCAAGAGACCCAGTACTTC. Amino acids: CASTQGQETQYF.

The chain carries TRBV7-2 and TRBJ2-7; a possible D gene is TRBD1 (5 bases). Per germline, CDR1 SGHTA and CDR2 FQGNSA. Trimming took 2 bases from V and 0 from J, leaving 11 bases between them. The CDR3 consists of 15 residues. The CDR3 sequence is CASSLYSRGSYEQYF. In nucleotides, the CDR3 is TGTGCCAGCAGCTTATACTCTAGGGGCTCCTACGAGCAGTACTTC.

The rearrangement joins TRBV5-6 to TRBJ1-1; 9 bases line up with TRBD1. J gave up 5 bases and V 3 bases, and 8 bases lay outside the gene matches. The V gene's germline CDR1 is SGHDT and CDR2 YYEEEE. CDR3 size: 15 residues. CDR3 loop: CASSSGTGRPTEAFF. Here the CDR3 DNA reads TGTGCCAGCAGCTCTGGGACAGGGCGACCGACTGAAGCTTTCTTT.

CDR3 nucleotides: TGTGCCAGCAGCTTAGATATAGCCGGGGGGACCGATACGCAGTATTTT. Encoded protein: CASSLDIAGGTDTQYF. The chain employs TRBV7-2 and TRBJ2-3; 7 bases fit TRBD2. CDR3 length: 16 residues. Germline V CDR1 and CDR2: SGHTA, FQGNSA. Unmatched junction bases numbered 10, after V lost 1 base and J lost 6 bases.

In its sample, this clone was seen a few times. The chain employs TRBV7-2 and TRBJ1-6, with 9 nucleotides matching TRBD1. The V gene end was trimmed by 0 bases and the J gene end by 10 bases; junction bases not matched to a gene: 1. This CDR3 region has 14 residues. Germline values: CDR1 SGHTA, CDR2 FQGNSA. CDR3 bases: TGTGCCAGCAGCTTAGCACAGGGGGCCTCACCCCTCCACTTT. Amino acids: CASSLAQGASPLHF.

The chain has TRBV7-9 and TRBJ2-2, with 7 bases fitting TRBD1. The germline V gene encodes CDR1 SEHNR and CDR2 FQNEAQ (reference sequence). CDR3 length: 13 amino acids. V shed 5 bases, J shed 7 bases, and the junction held 4 bases outside the gene matches. For the CDR3, the DNA is TGTGCCAGCAGCCCCACAGGGGTCGGGGAGCTGTTTTTT. This gives the protein CASSPTGVGELFF.

This chain links TRBV5-1 with TRBJ1-1, with 7 nucleotides matching TRBD1. Germline V gene sequence: CDR1 SGHRS, CDR2 YFSETQ. V was pared by 5 bases and J by 0 bases, with 10 bases of the junction left unmatched. The CDR3 is 16 residues long. Written as DNA, the CDR3 is TGCGCCAGCAGACAAACCGGGACAGCGGTGAACACTGAAGCTTTCTTT. Protein product: CASRQTGTAVNTEAFF. Full variable domain (missing parts from reference TRBV5-1 and TRBJ1-1): KAGVTQTPRYLIKTRGQQVTLSCSPISGHRSVSWYQQTPGQGLQFLFEYFSETQRNKGNFPGRFSGRQFSNSRSEMNVSTLELGDSALYLCASRQTGTAVNTEAFFGQGTRLTVV.

This clone occurred a few times. The chain carries TRBV4-1 and TRBJ1-1; 10 bases are shared with TRBD1. V shed 4 bases, J shed 1 base, and the junction held 9 bases outside the gene matches. This CDR3 spans 17 amino acids. Germline CDR1 and CDR2: MGHRA and YSYEKL. The CDR3 nucleotides read TGCGCCAGCAGCCCCCCCGGGACAGGGGATGGGAACACTGAAGCTTTCTTT. Residues: CASSPPGTGDGNTEAFF.

This clone was observed a handful of times. This chain joins TRBV30 and TRBJ1-2; possibly TRBD1 for D (5 bases). Germline loops: CDR1 GTSNPN, CDR2 SVGIG (reference sequence). The CDR3 runs to 11 residues. V lost 5 bases to trimming and J lost 7 bases, with 11 bases between them. The CDR3 loop reads CAWGIGAGYTF. Written as DNA, the CDR3 is TGTGCCTGGGGTATTGGGGCTGGCTACACCTTC.